A single sample is the source of the 29 T cell receptor beta chains below, sequenced in a study of metastatic and nonmetastatic thyroid tumors. All patients were untreated before thyroid surgery. TCRdb re-analyzed the PCR reads using MiXCR. The sample lists tens of thousands of clones; roughly 18% were seen once. Sequencing was done on a sample of blood. The receptors here all came from a male donor with papillary thyroid cancer or a benign thyroid nodule (not recorded which). Some clones in this sample may be carry-over from other donors' samples.

The count of this clone is one. This chain links TRBV5-1 with TRBJ2-1, with 9 bases aligning to TRBD1. The CDR3 has 14 amino acids. After removal of 7 bases from V and 7 bases from J, the junction contained 9 bases not matched to a gene. CDR1 SGHRS and CDR2 YFSETQ come from the germline V gene. CDR3 residues: CASQRTGVDNEQFF. The DNA of the CDR3 is TGCGCCAGCCAAAGGACAGGGGTAGATAATGAGCAGTTCTTC.

This clone has a count of ten or more. The gene calls are TRBV7-9 and TRBJ2-7, with 8 bases matching TRBD1. J gave up 0 bases and V 3 bases, and 1 base lay outside the gene matches. The CDR3 runs 14 residues. The germline CDR1 and CDR2 sequences are SEHNR and FQNEAQ (reference sequence). In DNA form, the CDR3 reads TGTGCCAGCAGCTTGACAGGGGACTCCTACGAGCAGTACTTC. This encodes CASSLTGDSYEQYF.

This clone occurred many times. The chain is built from TRBV5-1 and TRBJ2-2; 8 bases map to TRBD2. Germline CDR1 is SGHRS and CDR2 is YFSETQ. CDR3 size: 17 residues. V lost 0 bases and J lost 3; bases outside the gene matches: 7. The DNA for the CDR3 is TGCGCCAGCAGCTTGGCACCCAGCGGGAGATACACCGGGGAGCTGTTTTTT. Translation gives CASSLAPSGRYTGELFF.

This clone was recorded many times. This chain connects TRBV5-1 to TRBJ2-2; 7 bases line up with TRBD1. Germline V gene data show CDR1 as SGHRS and CDR2 as YFSETQ. Trimming took 4 bases from V and 6 from J; bases not matched to a gene: 9. This CDR3 spans 15 amino acids. Here the CDR3 reads CASSPTTGAPGELFF. In DNA form, the CDR3 reads TGCGCCAGCAGCCCAACTACAGGGGCCCCCGGGGAGCTGTTTTTT.

The chain uses TRBV19 and TRBJ1-5; 9 nucleotides agree with TRBD1. The germline V gene encodes CDR1 LNHDA and CDR2 SQIVND (reference sequence). J gave up 6 bases and V 10 bases, and 4 bases lay outside the gene matches. The CDR3 sequence is 12 residues long. The CDR3 reads CAIGDRVQPQHF. The CDR3, as DNA: TGTGCCATCGGGGACAGGGTTCAGCCCCAGCATTTT.

This clone was observed at least ten times. The chain employs TRBV28 and TRBJ2-3, with a weak D call TRBD2 (5 bases). The germline CDR1 and CDR2 sequences are MDHEN and SYDVKM. This CDR3 is 17 amino acids long. Trimming removed 5 bases at V and 10 bases at J, with 28 bases between. CDR3 sequence: CASSGGGGALQFKAQYF. The CDR3 DNA reads as TGTGCCAGCAGTGGAGGTGGAGGCGCATTGCAGTTTAAGGCGCAGTATTTT.

This clone has at least ten counts. The V call is TRBV7-9, the J call TRBJ2-5, with TRBD2 matching 7 bases. The CDR3 is made up of 14 amino acids. The germline V gene encodes CDR1 SEHNR and CDR2 FQNEAQ (reference sequence). V was clipped by 9 bases and J by 4 bases; unmatched bases: 11. The CDR3 DNA follows: TGTGCCAGTAGTAAAACTAGCGACCCAGAGACCCAGTACTTC. Protein sequence: CASSKTSDPETQYF.

By frequency in the sample, this clone is medium-sized (0.01 to 0.1%). The chain employs TRBV6-5 and TRBJ1-5, with 12 positions matching TRBD1. Trimming removed 2 bases from V and 7 bases from J; junction bases left unmatched: 0. Germline-derived CDR1 and CDR2 are MNHEY and SVGAGI. This CDR3 is built from 14 residues. As DNA, the CDR3 is TGTGCCAGCAGTTACGGGACAGGGGGCCAGCCCCAGCATTTT. This sequence encodes CASSYGTGGQPQHF.

In its sample, this clone was seen many times. Other DNA sequences within the sample encode an identical CDR3. The chain is built from TRBV6-1 and TRBJ2-2; D may correspond to TRBD1 or TRBD2 (5 bases each). The CDR3 consists of 15 residues. Between the trimmed V and J ends, which lost 2 bases and 6 bases, there was a span of 13 bases. The germline CDR1 and CDR2 sequences are MNHNS and SASEGT. This CDR3 is CASSEKSEGSGELFF. As DNA, the CDR3 is TGTGCCAGCAGTGAAAAATCCGAGGGGTCCGGGGAGCTGTTTTTT.

There are many counts of this clone. The chain joins TRBV6-4 to TRBJ2-3, with 7 nucleotides matching TRBD2. This CDR3 is 13 amino acids long. Trimming removed 3 bases from V and 3 bases from J; junction bases left unmatched: 0. The germline V gene has CDR1 MRHNA and CDR2 SNTAGT. The CDR3 loop is CASSERETDTQYF. The CDR3, as DNA: TGTGCCAGCAGTGAGCGGGAGACAGATACGCAGTATTTT.

This clone was counted only a few times. DNA of the CDR3: TGTGCCAGCAGTTACAGGTTGACGGAATGGAGCTATGGCTACACCTTC. This codes for CASSYRLTEWSYGYTF. V usage is TRBV6-6 and J usage is TRBJ1-2, with D unclear. CDR1 is MNHNY, CDR2 SVGAGI, per germline (reference sequence). The V and J ends lost 2 bases and 4 bases respectively, with 17 bases between them. The CDR3 loop spans 16 amino acids.

In its sample, this clone was seen many times. The V and J genes are TRBV11-3 and TRBJ1-3, with 9 nucleotides matching TRBD1. The germline CDR1 and CDR2 sequences are SGHNT and YENEEA. V lost 5 bases to trimming and J lost 2 bases; unmatched junction nucleotides: 1. The CDR3 consists of 14 residues. The CDR3 spells CASSRTGAGNTIYF. Written as DNA, the CDR3 is TGTGCCAGCAGCCGGACAGGGGCTGGAAACACCATATATTTT.

J is TRBJ2-3 and V is TRBV3-1; the D is unclear. The germline CDR1 and CDR2 sequences are LGHDT and YNNKEL (reference sequence). The CDR3 length is 16 residues. V was shortened by 0 bases and J by 2 bases, with 12 bases between the two germline ends. In nucleotides, the CDR3 is TGTGCCAGCAGCCAAGATGTTCTAGGGATCACAGATACGCAGTATTTT. It translates to CASSQDVLGITDTQYF.

Here the CDR3 reads CASIFPGGDTDTQYF. The CDR3 nucleotides read TGTGCCAGCATCTTCCCGGGGGGGGACACAGATACGCAGTATTTT. The chain carries TRBV11-1 and TRBJ2-3; 8 nucleotides line up with TRBD2. Germline loops: CDR1 SGHAT, CDR2 FQDESV (reference sequence). The J segment lost 2 bases and the V segment lost 7 bases, leaving 8 bases of the junction unmatched. This CDR3 spans 15 amino acids.

As for this clone: A much bigger clone sits one base away, suggesting this may be a read error. The chain has TRBV7-2 and TRBJ1-6; unclear D gene. The V gene's germline CDR1 is SGHTA and CDR2 FQGNSA. This CDR3 region has 13 residues. The DNA of the CDR3 is TGTGCCAGCAGCTTAGGCGTAGATCCACCCCTCAACTTT. It is translated as CASSLGVDPPLNF. Full variable domain (rest looked up from reference TRBV7-2 and TRBJ1-6): GAGVSQSPSNKVTEKGKDVELRCDPISGHTALYWYRQSLGQGLEFLIYFQGNSAPDKSGLPSDRFSAERTGGSVSTLTIQRTQQEDSAVYLCASSLGVDPPLNFGNGTRLTVT.

This clone appeared many times. V usage is TRBV2 and J usage is TRBJ2-2; TRBD2 might be the D (5 bases). The V end lost 11 bases, the J end lost 1 base, and 17 bases lay between the germline ends. Germline V gene data show CDR1 as SNHLY and CDR2 as FYNNEI. The CDR3 sequence is 15 residues long. CDR3 in DNA: TGTGCCTCCCAAGGCAGCGGCCTGAACACCGGGGAGCTGTTTTTT. Translated: CASQGSGLNTGELFF.

Remarks on this clone: Germline is not matched at one junction end, which may reflect a read error. The rearrangement uses TRBV6-1 and TRBJ2-2, with D possibly called TRBD1 or TRBD2 (7 bases each). CDR1 and CDR2 from the germline V gene are MNHNS and SASEGT. The CDR3 covers 13 residues. CDR3 amino acids: CATVLGGGGDLFF. Written as DNA, the CDR3 is TGTGCCACTGTATTGGGAGGGGGCGGGGATCTGTTTTTT.

This clone came up many times. The chain uses TRBV14 and TRBJ1-2; no firm D call. This CDR3 is 14 amino acids long. Germline V gene lookup returns CDR1 SGHDN and CDR2 FVKESK. Trimming stripped 0 bases from V and 4 bases from J, with 9 bases between. The CDR3 loop reads CASSQERQTYGYTF. The CDR3 nucleotides read TGTGCCAGCAGCCAAGAAAGGCAGACCTATGGCTACACCTTC.

This clone was detected many times. CDR3 sequence: CSVWSYEQYF. CDR3 DNA sequence: TGCAGCGTTTGGTCCTACGAGCAGTACTTC. The chain uses TRBV29-1 and TRBJ2-7; D unresolved. CDR1 and CDR2 (germline): SQVTM, ANQGSEA. This CDR3 is built from 10 residues. V dropped 5 bases and J dropped 1 base, with 3 bases sitting between them.

By sample share, this clone is medium-sized (0.01 to 0.1%). The chain has TRBV30 and TRBJ2-2, with a tentative D call TRBD1 (6 bases). With 5 bases removed from V and 9 bases from J, the gap between germline ends came to 19 bases. Germline V gene sequence: CDR1 GTSNPN, CDR2 SVGIG (reference sequence). The CDR3 covers 14 residues. The CDR3 nucleotides are TGTGCCTGGGGGAAGGACAGCACGTTAAGGGAGCTGTTTTTT. Amino acid sequence: CAWGKDSTLRELFF.

The V and J genes are TRBV11-3 and TRBJ2-7; no clear D gene. Germline CDR1 is SGHNT and CDR2 is YENEEA. The CDR3 contains 16 residues. Trimming took 0 bases from V and 2 from J, leaving 14 bases between them. The CDR3 bases are TGTGCCAGCAGCTTAGAGAAGGTGCCCGGTCCCTACGAGCAGTACTTC. This encodes CASSLEKVPGPYEQYF.

The chain joins TRBV7-6 to TRBJ2-1; 11 nucleotides agree with TRBD2. Germline CDR1 and CDR2: SGHVS and FNYEAQ. J lost 7 bases, V lost 5 bases, and 4 bases had no gene match. The CDR3 runs 14 residues. CDR3 DNA: TGTGCCAGCAGCGCGGGACTAGCGGAAAATGAGCAGTTCTTC. Translation gives CASSAGLAENEQFF.

This clone has ten or more counts. This chain links TRBV7-9 with TRBJ2-5; TRBD1 might be the D (5 bases). The CDR3 consists of 14 residues. The ends were cut back, 5 bases at V and 2 bases at J, with 12 bases in the middle. Germline V gene sequence: CDR1 SEHNR, CDR2 FQNEAQ (reference sequence). Written as DNA, the CDR3 is TGTGCCAGCAGCCAAGGGGCCAGACAAGAGACCCAGTACTTC. Translation: CASSQGARQETQYF.

Concerning this clone: A much bigger clone sits one base away, suggesting this may be a read error. V and J are TRBV20-1 and TRBJ2-5, with a tentative D call TRBD2 (6 bases). The V and J ends lost 0 bases and 8 bases respectively, with 16 bases between them. This CDR3 spans 14 amino acids. Germline assignment: CDR1 DFQATT and CDR2 SNEGSKA (reference sequence). The chain's CDR3 is CSARDWGVGDTQYF. The CDR3 DNA follows: TGCAGTGCTAGAGATTGGGGGGTAGGGGATACCCAGTACTTC.

This clone appeared once. This chain joins TRBV18 and TRBJ2-7; D remains ambiguous. Trimming shortened V by 2 bases and J by 3 bases, and 8 bases separated the two germline ends. Per germline, CDR1 KGHSH and CDR2 LQKENI. The CDR3 has 13 amino acids. The chain's CDR3 is CASSPAADYEQYF. CDR3 sequence (DNA): TGTGCCAGCTCACCAGCGGCAGACTACGAGCAGTACTTC.

This clone showed up many times. The chain carries TRBV9 and TRBJ2-1; TRBD1 might be the D (6 bases). V lost 0 bases and J 5 bases, leaving 12 bases between the germline ends. There are 15 residues in the CDR3. In germline, CDR1 is SGDLS, CDR2 YYNGEE. The DNA for the CDR3 is TGTGCCAGCAGCGTAGGGCAGGGGTTGGACAATGAGCAGTTCTTC. This encodes CASSVGQGLDNEQFF.

The table lists this clone with many counts. Within the sample, other DNA sequences also encode this same CDR3. V gene TRBV7-9 combines with J gene TRBJ2-4, with D possibly matching TRBD1 (6 bases). V lost 4 bases and J 1 base, leaving 14 bases between the germline ends. The CDR3 contains 16 residues. Germline V gene lookup returns CDR1 SEHNR and CDR2 FQNEAQ (reference sequence). The CDR3, as DNA: TGTGCCAGCAGCTACATACAGGGTGGGGCCAAAAACATTCAGTACTTC. Protein: CASSYIQGGAKNIQYF.

This clone was seen a handful of times. The chain employs TRBV5-4 and TRBJ1-4; D call uncertain. CDR1 and CDR2 (germline): SGHNT, YYREEE (reference sequence). Trimming pared 0 bases from V and 2 bases from J, leaving 8 bases between. CDR3 length: 15 residues. This CDR3 reads CASSLDQTTNEKLFF. In DNA, the CDR3 is TGTGCCAGCAGCTTGGATCAAACCACTAATGAAAAACTGTTTTTT. Full variable domain (missing parts from reference TRBV5-4 and TRBJ1-4): ETGVTQSPTHLIKTRGQQVTLRCSSQSGHNTVSWYQQALGQGPQFIFQYYREEENGRGNFPPRFSGLQFPNYSSELNVNALELDDSALYLCASSLDQTTNEKLFFGSGTQLSVL.

This clone was observed many times. The gene calls are TRBV14 and TRBJ2-1, with TRBD2 matching over 12 bases. V was pared by 4 bases and J by 7 bases, with 8 bases of the junction left unmatched. CDR1 is SGHDN, CDR2 FVKESK, per germline. The CDR3 length is 16 residues. The CDR3 bases are TGTGCCAGCAGCCTAAGACTAGCGGGAGTGGGAAATGAGCAGTTCTTC. It is translated as CASSLRLAGVGNEQFF.